Sequencing of this T cell receptor (beta chain) was carried out in a study of regulatory T cells in long-lasting Graves disease. Overall study: The antithyroid drugs taken by newly diagnosed Graves' patients had been used for under 3 months.

As for time point: newly diagnosed GD, antithyroid drugs for less than 3 months. Preparation of the TCR library used RNA extracted from PBMCs. Roughly 8.6 milliliters of peripheral blood were drawn into EDTA tubes. This clonotype was seen ten or more times. Building of the TCR beta libraries involved iRepertoire HTBI primers and Arm-PCR of CDR3 regions. TCRdb recomputed calls from the multiplex PCR reads with MiXCR, one row per CDR3 protein. In the table there are hundreds of thousands of distinct CDR3 sequences, approximately 13% of which are singletons. CDR3 length equals 13 residues. With 0 bases removed from V and 2 bases from J, the gap between germline ends came to 7 bases. Per germline, CDR1 DFQATT and CDR2 SNEGSKA (reference sequence). This sample also appeared in a second study, on T cells in Graves' hyperthyroidism and ophthalmopathy.

V gene TRBV20-1 combines with J gene TRBJ1-2, with D tentatively TRBD1 (6 bases). The receptor's source is a man aged 25 to 40 with Graves disease. The sequenced sample was peripheral blood mononuclear cells (PBMCs), obtained at new diagnosis, from a patient treated with antithyroid drugs. This CDR3 is CSARDQGNYGYTF. Here the CDR3 DNA reads TGCAGTGCTAGAGATCAGGGGAACTATGGCTACACCTTC.